This is a list of T cell receptor beta chains from one sample in a study of T cell responses to AZD1222 COVID-19 vaccine. Here immunoSEQ multiplex PCR was the method, and the copy in TCRdb shows in-frame clones only, minus some. The repertoire holds some 110,000 clones, with 75% to 90% as singletons. The sequencing used peripheral blood, collected on day 0 of AZD1222 vaccination. The receptor set was obtained from an adult in good health. CDR3s include the opening cysteine and the closing phenylalanine or tryptophan. Fields, in order: J gene, clone size, D gene, V gene, CDR3 DNA, CDR3 protein. D genes are given only for firm matches. For some rows the clone size is stated as once, few or many, or as a class when expanded; others skip it.

j_call: TRBJ1-2; clone_size: .; d_call: .; v_call: TRBV6-5; cdr3_nt: TGTGCCAGCAGCCCGGGGCCCTATGGCTACACCTTC; cdr3_aa: CASSPGPYGYTF
j_call: TRBJ2-1; clone_size: .; d_call: .; v_call: TRBV29-1; cdr3_nt: TGCAGCGTTGAAAGGTTCCAGACCTACAGCTCCTACAATGAGCAGTTCTTC; cdr3_aa: CSVERFQTYSSYNEQFF
j_call: TRBJ1-5; clone_size: once; d_call: .; v_call: TRBV28; cdr3_nt: TGTGCCAGCAACCGTGTAGGACCCGGCTGGGGCCAGCCCCAGCATTTT; cdr3_aa: CASNRVGPGWGQPQHF
j_call: TRBJ2-2; clone_size: .; d_call: .; v_call: TRBV7-8; cdr3_nt: TGTGCCAGCAGCTCTAGGGGCAGGGCGAGGACCGGGGAGCTGTTTTTT; cdr3_aa: CASSSRGRARTGELFF
j_call: TRBJ2-7; clone_size: .; d_call: TRBD2; v_call: TRBV13; cdr3_nt: TGTGCCAGCAGGATGAGAGCGGGAGTGCCCCACGAGCAGTACTTC; cdr3_aa: CASRMRAGVPHEQYF
j_call: TRBJ2-3; clone_size: .; d_call: .; v_call: TRBV5-1; cdr3_nt: TGCGCCAGCAGCCCGGCGCCAGGGTACACAGATACGCAGTATTTT; cdr3_aa: CASSPAPGYTDTQYF
j_call: TRBJ1-5; clone_size: .; d_call: .; v_call: TRBV28; cdr3_nt: TGTGCCAGCACTCACGTACAGGGAATACGGAATCAGCCCCAGCATTTT; cdr3_aa: CASTHVQGIRNQPQHF
j_call: TRBJ2-7; clone_size: .; d_call: .; v_call: TRBV5-1; cdr3_nt: TGCGCCAGCCGGGCAGGGTCTAACTACGAGCAGTACTTC; cdr3_aa: CASRAGSNYEQYF
j_call: TRBJ2-7; clone_size: .; d_call: .; v_call: TRBV11-3; cdr3_nt: TGTGCCAGCAGCCCCAGGGGGGGGCCGGAATACGAGCAGTACTTC; cdr3_aa: CASSPRGGPEYEQYF
j_call: TRBJ1-6; clone_size: .; d_call: .; v_call: TRBV27; cdr3_nt: .; cdr3_aa: CASSSSGASSYNSPLHF
j_call: TRBJ2-5; clone_size: .; d_call: .; v_call: TRBV6-1; cdr3_nt: TGTGCCAGCAGTGGGGGCAGGGAAATTGGTTGGGAGACCCAGTACTTC; cdr3_aa: CASSGGREIGWETQYF
j_call: TRBJ2-2; clone_size: .; d_call: .; v_call: TRBV27; cdr3_nt: TGTGCCAGCAGTTTACGGCGGATTAACACCGGGGAGCTGTTTTTT; cdr3_aa: CASSLRRINTGELFF
j_call: TRBJ1-6; clone_size: .; d_call: TRBD1; v_call: TRBV6-5; cdr3_nt: TGTGCCAGCACCGGGACAGCGGCTTCACCCCTCCACTTT; cdr3_aa: CASTGTAASPLHF
j_call: TRBJ2-7; clone_size: .; d_call: .; v_call: TRBV11-3; cdr3_nt: TGTGCCAGCAGCTTAGTCGCCGGATGGTCTTCCTACGAGCAGTACTTC; cdr3_aa: CASSLVAGWSSYEQYF
j_call: TRBJ1-4; clone_size: .; d_call: .; v_call: TRBV23-1; cdr3_nt: TGCGCCAGCAGTCAATCCCTTGAAAAACTGTTTTTT; cdr3_aa: CASSQSLEKLFF
j_call: TRBJ1-5; clone_size: once; d_call: .; v_call: TRBV27; cdr3_nt: TGTGCCAGCAGTGCCGGGGGTTGGGGCAATCAGCCCCAGCATTTT; cdr3_aa: CASSAGGWGNQPQHF
j_call: TRBJ2-7; clone_size: .; d_call: TRBD1; v_call: TRBV5-1; cdr3_nt: TGCGCCAGCAGCTCCGGGACAGGGTTTTACGAGCAGTACTTC; cdr3_aa: CASSSGTGFYEQYF
j_call: TRBJ2-7; clone_size: .; d_call: .; v_call: TRBV7-8; cdr3_nt: TGTGCCAGCAGCCTAGCTCGGCAGGGCTACGAGCAGTACTTC; cdr3_aa: CASSLARQGYEQYF
j_call: TRBJ1-3; clone_size: .; d_call: .; v_call: TRBV29-1; cdr3_nt: TGCAGCGCCCTAGGACAGAACTCTGGAAACACCATATATTTT; cdr3_aa: CSALGQNSGNTIYF
j_call: TRBJ1-2; clone_size: .; d_call: .; v_call: TRBV4-3; cdr3_nt: TGCGCCAGCAGCCAAGGTACGGGGCTCAACTATGGCTACACCTTC; cdr3_aa: CASSQGTGLNYGYTF
j_call: TRBJ2-7; clone_size: .; d_call: .; v_call: TRBV27; cdr3_nt: TGTGCCAGCAGGGGGTGGGCCACCTACGAGCAGTACTTC; cdr3_aa: CASRGWATYEQYF
j_call: TRBJ2-1; clone_size: .; d_call: TRBD2; v_call: TRBV6-5; cdr3_nt: TGTGCCAGCAGTTACCTTAGCGGGAACAATGAGCAGTTCTTC; cdr3_aa: CASSYLSGNNEQFF
j_call: TRBJ2-5; clone_size: .; d_call: TRBD2; v_call: TRBV9; cdr3_nt: TGTGCCAGCAGCGACGGGACTAATAAAGAGACCCAGTACTTC; cdr3_aa: CASSDGTNKETQYF
j_call: TRBJ2-3; clone_size: .; d_call: .; v_call: TRBV7-3; cdr3_nt: TGTGCCAGCAGTTCCGGGACCGTGGGCACGCAGTATTTT; cdr3_aa: CASSSGTVGTQYF
j_call: TRBJ2-7; clone_size: .; d_call: TRBD2; v_call: TRBV7-6; cdr3_nt: TGTGCCAGCAGCCTAGCAGCGGGAGAGCGGTCCTACGAGCAGTACTTC; cdr3_aa: CASSLAAGERSYEQYF
j_call: TRBJ1-4; clone_size: once; d_call: TRBD1; v_call: TRBV19; cdr3_nt: TGTGCCAGTAGTAAGGAGGGACAGCAGAATGAAAAACTGTTTTTT; cdr3_aa: CASSKEGQQNEKLFF
j_call: TRBJ1-2; clone_size: .; d_call: .; v_call: TRBV6-2/TRBV6-3; cdr3_nt: TGTGCCAGCAGTTACGGGGGGCCTTCGGGACAACCCTATGGCTACACCTTC; cdr3_aa: CASSYGGPSGQPYGYTF
j_call: TRBJ2-3; clone_size: .; d_call: .; v_call: TRBV9; cdr3_nt: TGTGCCAGCAGCCCACTATCTGAGGGCGCGACAGATACGCAGTATTTT; cdr3_aa: CASSPLSEGATDTQYF
j_call: TRBJ1-1; clone_size: .; d_call: TRBD1; v_call: TRBV9; cdr3_nt: TGTGCCAGCAGCGTAGCAGGGGGCAACACTGAAGCTTTCTTT; cdr3_aa: CASSVAGGNTEAFF
j_call: TRBJ2-3; clone_size: few; d_call: .; v_call: TRBV27; cdr3_nt: TGTGCCAGCAGTCCCACCACAGATACGCAGTATTTT; cdr3_aa: CASSPTTDTQYF
j_call: TRBJ2-7; clone_size: .; d_call: TRBD2; v_call: TRBV5-1; cdr3_nt: TGCGCCAGCAGCGCCGCTAGCGGGAGGACCCCCCACGAGCAGTACTTC; cdr3_aa: CASSAASGRTPHEQYF
j_call: TRBJ1-1; clone_size: .; d_call: .; v_call: TRBV12-3/TRBV12-4; cdr3_nt: TGTGCCAGCAGTTCTAGTGGGGACACTGAAGCTTTCTTT; cdr3_aa: CASSSSGDTEAFF
j_call: TRBJ2-1; clone_size: .; d_call: .; v_call: TRBV19; cdr3_nt: TGTGCCAGTAGTTCCACTCGACAGGCCTCACCCTACAATGAGCAGTTCTTC; cdr3_aa: CASSSTRQASPYNEQFF
j_call: TRBJ2-7; clone_size: .; d_call: TRBD2; v_call: TRBV18; cdr3_nt: TGTGCCAGCTCACCCGGACTAGCGGGAGGGGAATATTCCTACGAGCAGTACTTC; cdr3_aa: CASSPGLAGGEYSYEQYF
j_call: TRBJ2-6; clone_size: .; d_call: .; v_call: TRBV4-3; cdr3_nt: TGCGCCAGCAGCCAAGGAGTGCCCGGGGCCAACGTCCTGACTTTC; cdr3_aa: CASSQGVPGANVLTF
j_call: TRBJ1-3; clone_size: .; d_call: TRBD1; v_call: TRBV5-1; cdr3_nt: TGCGCCAGCAGCTTGGCCGGGACAGGGTCCTTAAAAGCCGGAAACACCATATATTTT; cdr3_aa: CASSLAGTGSLKAGNTIYF
j_call: TRBJ2-3; clone_size: .; d_call: .; v_call: TRBV6-1; cdr3_nt: TGTGCCAGCAGTGAATCCCTCTTCGCCCCCACAGATACGCAGTATTTT; cdr3_aa: CASSESLFAPTDTQYF
j_call: TRBJ2-5; clone_size: .; d_call: .; v_call: TRBV6-2/TRBV6-3; cdr3_nt: TGTGCCAGCAGTTCTGCCGGACTTTGGGAGGAGACCCAGTACTTC; cdr3_aa: CASSSAGLWEETQYF
j_call: TRBJ2-7; clone_size: .; d_call: .; v_call: TRBV19; cdr3_nt: TGTGCCAGCCGCCGTGAGTCCTCCTACGAGCAGTACTTC; cdr3_aa: CASRRESSYEQYF
j_call: TRBJ1-2; clone_size: .; d_call: .; v_call: TRBV9; cdr3_nt: TGTGCCAGCAGCGGGGGGGATGGCTACACCTTC; cdr3_aa: CASSGGDGYTF
j_call: TRBJ2-6; clone_size: .; d_call: TRBD2; v_call: TRBV2; cdr3_nt: TGTGCCAGCAGCGTTAGCGGGAGCCCCTCTGGGGCCAACGTCCTGACTTTC; cdr3_aa: CASSVSGSPSGANVLTF
j_call: TRBJ1-5; clone_size: .; d_call: TRBD1; v_call: TRBV30; cdr3_nt: TGTGCCTGGAGTGTGAGGGGGCAGTGGGCAACTCAGCCCCAGCATTTT; cdr3_aa: CAWSVRGQWATQPQHF
j_call: TRBJ2-5; clone_size: .; d_call: TRBD2; v_call: TRBV6-5; cdr3_nt: TGTGCCAGCAGTTCGCGGGGGGAAGAGACCCAGTACTTC; cdr3_aa: CASSSRGEETQYF
j_call: TRBJ1-2; clone_size: once; d_call: .; v_call: TRBV18; cdr3_nt: TGTGCCAGCTCACCACCAGGGGTTCCTGGCTACACCTTC; cdr3_aa: CASSPPGVPGYTF
j_call: TRBJ2-3; clone_size: .; d_call: .; v_call: TRBV4-2; cdr3_nt: TGTGCCAGCAGCCAAGAATACAGGGTAAACACAGATACGCAGTATTTT; cdr3_aa: CASSQEYRVNTDTQYF